The 24 T cell receptor beta chains presented below share a single source sample, sequenced in a study of shared clonotypes between healthy human individuals. The assay was immunoSEQ multiplex PCR, and TCRdb's table has in-frame clones only and misses some. The sample contains under 550,000 clones, 90% to 97% of which appear only once. The sequencing sample was made of naive CD4+ T cells sorted from blood. Described subset: CD45RA+ positively selected. All receptors derive from a young woman in good health.

This chain joins TRBV29-1 and TRBJ1-2, with unresolved D. Trimming pared 3 bases from V and 4 bases from J, leaving 9 bases between. There are 12 residues in the CDR3. Germline assignment: CDR1 SQVTM and CDR2 ANQGSEA. CDR3 in DNA: TGCAGCGTTGATCCGGACTTCTATGGCTACACCTTC. The encoded protein is CSVDPDFYGYTF.

This sequence joins TRBV19 and TRBJ1-1, with unresolved D. The germline CDR1 and CDR2 sequences are LNHDA and SQIVND (reference sequence). The V end lost 2 bases, the J end lost 3 bases, and 10 bases lay between the germline ends. The CDR3 runs 14 residues. CDR3 in amino acids: CASSIRAGYTEAFF. CDR3 bases: TGTGCCAGTAGTATACGGGCGGGGTACACTGAAGCTTTCTTT.

The rearrangement joins TRBV5-1 to TRBJ2-7, with 8 bases aligning to TRBD1. Germline values: CDR1 SGHRS, CDR2 YFSETQ. The V segment lost 2 bases and the J segment 4 bases; nucleotides outside the gene matches: 8. CDR3 length: 15 amino acids. Here the CDR3 DNA reads TGCGCCAGCAGCTTAACCGGGACAGGCGATTACGAGCAGTACTTC. It is translated as CASSLTGTGDYEQYF.

The rearrangement uses TRBV7-3 and TRBJ2-2; D is undetermined. Germline V gives CDR1 SGHTA, CDR2 FQGTGA. V was clipped by 1 base and J by 2 bases, with 11 bases between them. This CDR3 contains 16 residues. CDR3 protein: CASSLNYRVNTGELFF. The CDR3 DNA is TGTGCCAGCAGCTTAAACTACCGAGTAAACACCGGGGAGCTGTTTTTT.

The J gene is TRBJ2-2, the V gene TRBV5-1; TRBD2 agrees at 10 bases. The CDR3 extends over 16 amino acids. The V and J ends lost 4 bases and 0 bases, in that order; junction bases with no gene match: 3. Germline assignment: CDR1 SGHRS and CDR2 YFSETQ. The CDR3: CASSGTSGANTGELFF. CDR3 sequence (DNA): TGCGCCAGCAGCGGAACTAGCGGGGCGAACACCGGGGAGCTGTTTTTT.

The genes are TRBV6-1 and TRBJ2-7; 7 positions agree with TRBD1. The J segment lost 3 bases and the V segment lost 6 bases, leaving 8 bases of the junction unmatched. The CDR3 has 14 residues. Germline lookup yields CDR1 MNHNS and CDR2 SASEGT. CDR3 sequence (DNA): TGTGCCAGCAGAGGGGGCGTCGGCTTCTACGAGCAGTACTTC. Translating gives CASRGGVGFYEQYF.

The chain combines TRBV6-1 with TRBJ2-5; no clear D. This CDR3 has 16 residues. The germline CDR1 and CDR2 sequences are MNHNS and SASEGT. V shed 2 bases and J shed 7 bases, with 20 bases lying between them. CDR3 in amino acids: CASSEPLVALKGTQYF. CDR3 in DNA: TGTGCCAGCAGTGAACCCCTAGTTGCCCTAAAAGGGACCCAGTACTTC.

The CDR3 is CAWSPGRTSGTTDTQYF. The CDR3 nucleotides are TGTGCCTGGAGTCCCGGCCGGACTAGCGGGACCACAGATACGCAGTATTTT. The J gene is TRBJ2-3, the V gene TRBV30; TRBD2 aligns across 12 bases. The CDR3 length is 17 residues. The germline CDR1 and CDR2 sequences are GTSNPN and SVGIG (reference sequence). With V trimmed by 2 bases and J by 2 bases, 8 bases remained unmatched.

The chain is built from TRBV28 and TRBJ1-3, with D possibly TRBD1 on 5 matching bases. Trimming cost V 7 bases and J 4 bases, with 20 bases left between them. This CDR3 is built from 16 residues. Germline values: CDR1 MDHEN, CDR2 SYDVKM. CDR3 sequence: CASIPRGRASGNTIYF. The CDR3 DNA sequence: TGTGCCAGCATCCCAAGGGGTAGAGCGTCCGGAAACACCATATATTTT.

The gene calls are TRBV5-5 and TRBJ1-1, with D possibly matching TRBD1 (6 bases). Germline assignment: CDR1 SGHKS and CDR2 YYEKEE (reference sequence). CDR3 size: 13 residues. Trimming took off 2 bases at V and 4 bases at J, with 9 bases between the two ends. This chain's CDR3 is CASSFQGSTEAFF. The CDR3 DNA sequence: TGTGCCAGCAGCTTCCAGGGGAGCACTGAAGCTTTCTTT. Combining the CDR3 with reference TRBV5-5 and TRBJ1-1 gives the whole variable domain DAGVTQSPTHLIKTRGQQVTLRCSPISGHKSVSWYQQVLGQGPQFIFQYYEKEERGRGNFPDRFSARQFPNYSSELNVNALLLGDSALYLCASSFQGSTEAFFGQGTRLTVV.

This clone was seen a few times. The V gene is TRBV7-9, the J gene TRBJ1-3; D is uncertain. Trimming cost V 3 bases and J 12 bases, with 12 bases left between them. The CDR3 is 12 amino acids. Germline-derived CDR1 and CDR2 are SEHNR and FQNEAQ (reference sequence). For the CDR3, the DNA is TGTGCCAGCAGCTTCGACACTTCCCACATATATTTT. This codes for CASSFDTSHIYF.

The sample holds one count of this clone. The rearrangement uses TRBV2 and TRBJ2-5; tentative D call: TRBD2 (6 bases). V was pared by 0 bases and J by 3 bases, with 11 bases between. CDR1 is SNHLY, CDR2 FYNNEI, per germline. This CDR3 is 15 amino acids long. The CDR3 region is CASSEAGLRKETQYF. Here the CDR3 DNA reads TGTGCCAGCAGTGAAGCGGGACTCCGTAAAGAGACCCAGTACTTC.

V usage is TRBV18 and J usage is TRBJ2-1, with D possibly being TRBD2 (6 bases). Trimming removed 4 bases at V and 8 bases at J, with 9 bases between. The germline V gene has CDR1 KGHSH and CDR2 LQKENI. The CDR3 consists of 12 residues. Written as DNA, the CDR3 is TGTGCCAGCTCACGGGGAGGCGATGAGCAGTTCTTC. It specifies CASSRGGDEQFF.

V is TRBV7-9 and J is TRBJ1-3; D is uncertain. The germline V gene encodes CDR1 SEHNR and CDR2 FQNEAQ (reference sequence). V was cut by 3 bases and J by 2 bases, with 14 bases left in between. CDR3 length equals 16 residues. CDR3 amino acids: CASSFGSTVTGNTIYF. CDR3 DNA: TGTGCCAGCAGCTTCGGCAGTACTGTCACTGGAAACACCATATATTTT.

The chain recombines TRBV28 with TRBJ2-7, with a weak D call TRBD2 (6 bases). The germline gives CDR1 MDHEN, CDR2 SYDVKM. The germline V and J ends were trimmed by 8 bases and 6 bases, with 17 bases remaining between them. This CDR3 is built from 13 residues. The CDR3 spells CASGIGPGGEQYF. CDR3 coding DNA: TGTGCCAGCGGGATCGGCCCCGGGGGCGAGCAGTACTTC.

The chain combines TRBV9 with TRBJ2-6; 7 positions match TRBD1. J lost 0 bases, V lost 4 bases, and 7 bases had no gene match. CDR3 length equals 17 residues. Per the germline V gene, CDR1 is SGDLS and CDR2 is YYNGEE. Here the CDR3 reads CASSNRGVNSGANVLTF. CDR3 coding DNA: TGTGCCAGCAGCAACAGGGGAGTCAACTCTGGGGCCAACGTCCTGACTTTC.

The CDR3 region has the DNA TGTGCCAGCAGTCGCGGACAGGGCAGTTTGGGTCAGCCCCAGCATTTT. Protein: CASSRGQGSLGQPQHF. This chain uses TRBV27 with TRBJ1-5, with 8 bases identical to TRBD1. V shed 5 bases, J shed 6 bases, and the junction held 12 bases outside the gene matches. The CDR3 consists of 16 residues. Germline V gene sequence: CDR1 MNHEY, CDR2 SMNVEV (reference sequence).

This rearrangement joins TRBV10-3 to TRBJ2-2, with TRBD2 as a possible D gene (6 bases). Deletions cut 0 bases from V and 0 bases from J, with 11 bases between. Germline V gives CDR1 ENHRY, CDR2 SYGVKD. The CDR3 has 17 amino acids. CDR3 DNA sequence: TGTGCCATCAGTGAGTCTATGGGGACTGCGAACACCGGGGAGCTGTTTTTT. Translation gives CAISESMGTANTGELFF.

The rearrangement links TRBV6-1 to TRBJ2-1; 7 bases agree with TRBD2. V dropped 5 bases and J dropped 7; count of bases not matched to a gene: 5. The CDR3 spans 13 residues. Germline V gene data show CDR1 as MNHNS and CDR2 as SASEGT. The CDR3 loop reads CASSWTRENEQFF. CDR3 nucleotide sequence: TGTGCCAGCAGTTGGACTAGGGAGAATGAGCAGTTCTTC.

The rearrangement links TRBV5-4 to TRBJ2-1; D is uncertain. The CDR3 is made up of 16 amino acids. V was cut by 4 bases and J by 0 bases, with 14 bases left in between. Germline loops: CDR1 SGHNT, CDR2 YYREEE (reference sequence). The CDR3 sequence: CASSDSGDRSYNEQFF. The CDR3, as DNA: TGTGCCAGCAGCGACTCGGGCGACCGCTCCTACAATGAGCAGTTCTTC.

This sequence joins TRBV18 and TRBJ1-1; D possibly corresponds to TRBD1 (5 bases). The V end lost 3 bases, the J end lost 0 bases, and 17 bases lay between the germline ends. This CDR3 contains 17 residues. Germline assignment: CDR1 KGHSH and CDR2 LQKENI. The CDR3 bases are TGTGCCAGCTCACCTGACAGCGGTTGGACCATGAACACTGAAGCTTTCTTT. Its protein is CASSPDSGWTMNTEAFF.

V usage is TRBV28 and J usage is TRBJ2-1; the match to TRBD2 covers 8 bases. This CDR3 comprises 15 residues. V shed 6 bases, J shed 8 bases, and the junction held 12 bases outside the gene matches. Per the germline V gene, CDR1 is MDHEN and CDR2 is SYDVKM. The CDR3 region has the DNA TGTGCCAGCAGCACGGGGAGCGGGAGTGTCGATGAGCAGTTCTTC. The encoded protein is CASSTGSGSVDEQFF. The variable domain in full, with the rest retrieved from reference TRBV28 and TRBJ2-1, is DVKVTQSSRYLVKRTGEKVFLECVQDMDHENMFWYRQDPGLGLRLIYFSYDVKMKEKGDIPEGYSVSREKKERFSLILESASTNQTSMYLCASSTGSGSVDEQFFGPGTRLTVL.

V usage is TRBV4-1 and J usage is TRBJ1-5; 9 bases align to TRBD1. This CDR3 is built from 14 residues. Germline-derived CDR1 and CDR2 are MGHRA and YSYEKL. The V gene end was trimmed by 4 bases and the J gene end by 6 bases; junction bases not matched to a gene: 4. Written as DNA, the CDR3 is TGCGCCAGCAGCCGTCCGGGACAGGGTCAGCCCCAGCATTTT. Translating gives CASSRPGQGQPQHF.

The chain combines TRBV28 with TRBJ2-7; 12 positions agree with TRBD2. CDR1 and CDR2 (germline): MDHEN, SYDVKM. V gave up 5 bases and J gave up 7 bases; unmatched junction bases: 15. The CDR3 sequence is 17 residues long. The CDR3 reads CASSPPGYLAGGAEQYF. The CDR3 bases are TGTGCCAGCAGTCCCCCGGGCTACCTAGCGGGGGGGGCTGAGCAGTACTTC.